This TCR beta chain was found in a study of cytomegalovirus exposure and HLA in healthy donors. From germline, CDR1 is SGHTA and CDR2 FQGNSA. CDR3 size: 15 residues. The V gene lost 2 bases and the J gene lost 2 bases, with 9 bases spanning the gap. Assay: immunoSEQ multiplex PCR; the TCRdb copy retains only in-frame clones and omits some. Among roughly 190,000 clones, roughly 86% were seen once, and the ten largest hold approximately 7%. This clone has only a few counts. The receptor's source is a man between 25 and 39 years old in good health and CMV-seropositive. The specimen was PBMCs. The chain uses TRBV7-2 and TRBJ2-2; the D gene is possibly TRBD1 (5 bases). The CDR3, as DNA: TGTGCCAGCAGCTTATCCAGGGCCAACACCGGGGAGCTGTTTTTT. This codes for CASSLSRANTGELFF. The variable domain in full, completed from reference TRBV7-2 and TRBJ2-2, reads GAGVSQSPSNKVTEKGKDVELRCDPISGHTALYWYRQSLGQGLEFLIYFQGNSAPDKSGLPSDRFSAERTGGSVSTLTIQRTQQEDSAVYLCASSLSRANTGELFFGEGSRLTVL.